This record looks at one T cell receptor beta chain sequence and its context. Its antigen is unknown. Per the original data handling: Sequence data from immunoSEQ were junction-only and lacked quality scores; consequently, filtering differed. Libraries were prepared by immunoSEQ multiplex PCR; TCRdb keeps only in-frame clonotypes and omits some of them. The V and J calls and clone size were taken over from that table, and D and trimming were inferred from the DNA. Of 980,000 or so clones in the sample, less than 85% were seen once. The sample comes from a study of shared clonotypes between healthy human individuals. General study results and limits: The sampled material consisted only of blood, and tissue repertoires are likely to differ.

Germline V gene lookup returns CDR1 SGHNT and CDR2 YYREEE (reference sequence). Deletions cut 3 bases from V and 0 bases from J, with 7 bases between. The CDR3 has 14 residues. The material sequenced was memory CD4+ T cells sorted from blood. Subset specified: CD45RA-negative fraction. The chain employs TRBV5-4 and TRBJ1-3; no firm D call. The clonotype comes from a man aged 18 to 35 in good health. In nucleotides, the CDR3 is TGTGCCAGCAGCTATGACCCCTCTGGAAACACCATATATTTT. Translated: CASSYDPSGNTIYF. Together with reference TRBV5-4 and TRBJ1-3, the CDR3 gives the full variable domain: ETGVTQSPTHLIKTRGQQVTLRCSSQSGHNTVSWYQQALGQGPQFIFQYYREEENGRGNFPPRFSGLQFPNYSSELNVNALELDDSALYLCASSYDPSGNTIYFGEGSWLTVV.